The 18 T cell receptor beta chains listed next were all sequenced from one sample in a study of post-analysis software for immune sequencing data. TCR beta cDNA libraries included unique molecular identifiers. TCRdb recomputed calls from the PCR reads with MiXCR, one row per CDR3 protein. The sample holds more than 450,000 distinct CDR3 sequences, 44% seen once. The study's findings and limits: Five TRBV segments, including TRBV5-6, TRBV5-1 and TRBV20-1, were more frequent in patients than controls.

Antigen specificity for these receptors is unknown. Sequencing was performed on blood. The source of these receptors is a girl under 18 with multiple sclerosis.

J is TRBJ2-1 and V is TRBV20-1; perhaps TRBD2 as D (7 bases). The ends were cut back, 0 bases at V and 7 bases at J, with 19 bases in the middle. The germline gives CDR1 DFQATT, CDR2 SNEGSKA (reference sequence). This CDR3 is built from 16 residues. Here the CDR3 reads CSARDEGRGARNEQFF. Here the CDR3 DNA reads TGCAGTGCTAGAGATGAGGGGAGGGGGGCGAGGAATGAGCAGTTCTTC.

This chain links TRBV4-2 with TRBJ2-1; D uncertain. The germline CDR1 and CDR2 sequences are LGHNA and YNFKEQ. V dropped 8 bases and J dropped 2 bases, with 16 bases sitting between them. The CDR3 is 15 residues long. CDR3: CASRLNRGPYNEQFF. CDR3 coding DNA: TGTGCCAGCCGTCTAAACCGCGGCCCCTACAATGAGCAGTTCTTC.

This clonotype was observed a few times. V is TRBV4-1 and J is TRBJ2-1; D perhaps matches TRBD1 (6 bases). The CDR3 runs to 16 residues. The V gene lost 1 base and the J gene lost 3 bases, with 13 bases spanning the gap. CDR1 and CDR2 from the germline V gene are MGHRA and YSYEKL. CDR3 amino acids: CASSQGGWTDYNEQFF. For the CDR3, the DNA is TGCGCCAGCAGCCAAGGGGGCTGGACAGACTACAATGAGCAGTTCTTC.

This clonotype is a singleton in its sample. The rearrangement links TRBV20-1 to TRBJ1-1, with a possible D match to TRBD1 (6 bases). The germline V and J ends were trimmed by 2 bases and 5 bases, with 18 bases remaining between them. This CDR3 is built from 15 residues. CDR1 and CDR2 from the germline V gene are DFQATT and SNEGSKA (reference sequence). The CDR3 DNA is TGCAGTGCTAGAAATCTCGGGGGGCAGGGGACTGAAGCTTTCTTT. Translated: CSARNLGGQGTEAFF.

This clonotype was observed a handful of times. V and J are TRBV12-3 or TRBV12-4 and TRBJ1-2; tentatively, D is TRBD1 (5 bases). The CDR3 runs to 15 residues. V lost 6 bases and J lost 4, with 18 bases in between. CDR3 sequence reads: CASSQSGRVTYGYTF. The CDR3 nucleotides are TGTGCCAGCAGCCAGAGTGGCAGGGTAACCTATGGCTACACCTTC.

This clonotype showed up just a few times. V is TRBV5-1 and J is TRBJ1-2; tentative D call: TRBD1 (6 bases). V gave up 4 bases and J gave up 2 bases, with 18 bases separating them. Germline-derived CDR1 and CDR2 are SGHRS and YFSETQ. The CDR3 has 16 amino acids. CDR3 in DNA: TGCGCCAGCAGCCCAACCCCTGGACAGACGAACTATGGCTACACCTTC. Protein sequence: CASSPTPGQTNYGYTF.

The V and J genes are TRBV5-1 and TRBJ1-5; tentatively, D is TRBD1 (6 bases). V gave up 1 base and J gave up 2 bases, with 13 bases separating them. The germline gives CDR1 SGHRS, CDR2 YFSETQ. This CDR3 comprises 16 residues. Here the CDR3 reads CASSLNAAGGNQPQHF. CDR3 sequence (DNA): TGCGCCAGCAGCTTGAACGCGGCAGGGGGCAATCAGCCCCAGCATTTT.

V is TRBV12-3 or TRBV12-4 and J is TRBJ2-7; D unresolved. The V and J ends lost 6 bases and 5 bases respectively, with 14 bases between them. CDR3 length: 13 amino acids. CDR3 residues: CASSHTPTHEQYF. The CDR3 nucleotides are TGTGCCAGCAGCCACACCCCGACCCACGAGCAGTACTTC.

This sequence joins TRBV7-6 and TRBJ2-7, with D tentatively TRBD2 (6 bases). CDR3 length: 15 residues. The germline CDR1 and CDR2 sequences are SGHVS and FNYEAQ. Trimming left V 1 base short and J 2 bases short, with 12 bases between. The CDR3 coding sequence is TGTGCCAGCAGCTTAGTTAGCGGATCAGCCTACGAGCAGTACTTC. This gives the protein CASSLVSGSAYEQYF.

The V gene is TRBV2, the J gene TRBJ1-2; weak D call: TRBD1 (5 bases). The CDR3 consists of 14 residues. Per the germline V gene, CDR1 is SNHLY and CDR2 is FYNNEI. V gave up 3 bases and J gave up 3 bases, with 11 bases separating them. The CDR3 DNA is TGTGCCAGCAGTGATAAGGGGACTGACTATGGCTACACCTTC. Translation gives CASSDKGTDYGYTF.

This clonotype has a handful of counts. This chain connects TRBV12-3 or TRBV12-4 to TRBJ1-2, with D tentatively TRBD1 (5 bases). The CDR3 is 13 residues long. V lost 4 bases to trimming and J lost 6 bases, with 12 bases between them. CDR3 coding DNA: TGTGCCAGCAGTTCTCGGACACTTGATGGCTACACCTTC. This translates into CASSSRTLDGYTF.

The chain employs TRBV7-9 and TRBJ2-3; maybe TRBD1 (5 bases). The CDR3 consists of 15 residues. The V and J ends lost 6 bases and 6 bases respectively, with 19 bases between them. Germline V gives CDR1 SEHNR, CDR2 FQNEAQ (reference sequence). The CDR3 coding sequence is TGTGCCAGCAGGGAAACAAGCCAGGGCGAGGATACGCAGTATTTT. The encoded protein is CASRETSQGEDTQYF.

This rearrangement joins TRBV29-1 to TRBJ2-5, with D possibly TRBD2 on 6 matching bases. From germline, CDR1 is SQVTM and CDR2 ANQGSEA. Between the trimmed V and J ends, which lost 0 bases and 5 bases, there was a span of 16 bases. The CDR3 runs 15 residues. The CDR3 region has the DNA TGCAGCGTTGAAGATGCCCTTAGCGGCTGGGAGACCCAGTACTTC. Its protein is CSVEDALSGWETQYF.

This clonotype was counted a few times. V gene TRBV20-1 combines with J gene TRBJ2-5; perhaps D is TRBD1 or TRBD2 (6 bases each). The J call may be wrong; the DNA end is better matched by TRBJ2-7. CDR3 length equals 15 residues. The germline gives CDR1 DFQATT, CDR2 SNEGSKA (reference sequence). The CDR3 protein is CSARLFGGSPLEQYF. Here the CDR3 DNA reads TGCAGTGCTAGACTCTTCGGGGGCTCCCCTCTCGAGCAGTACTTC.

There are a few counts of this clonotype. The V call is TRBV6-1, the J call TRBJ2-6, with D uncertain. V shed 2 bases and J shed 4 bases, with 9 bases lying between them. From germline, CDR1 is MNHNS and CDR2 SASEGT. This CDR3 spans 15 amino acids. The chain's CDR3 is CASSELRKGANVLTF. The CDR3 region has the DNA TGTGCCAGCAGTGAATTACGGAAAGGGGCCAACGTCCTGACTTTC.

This chain uses TRBV6-5 with TRBJ1-2; D may be TRBD1 (5 bases). This CDR3 is built from 14 residues. Trimming cost V 2 bases and J 4 bases, with 11 bases left between them. CDR1 is MNHEY, CDR2 SVGAGI, per germline. The CDR3 reads CASSYGGRIYGYTF. DNA of the CDR3: TGTGCCAGCAGTTACGGGGGACGGATCTATGGCTACACCTTC.

V is TRBV5-1 and J is TRBJ2-2; D ambiguous. Germline V gives CDR1 SGHRS, CDR2 YFSETQ. The V gene lost 0 bases and the J gene lost 5 bases, with 11 bases spanning the gap. The CDR3 extends over 15 amino acids. The CDR3 nucleotides are TGCGCCAGCAGCTTGGACCAGATTGGGACCGGGGAGCTGTTTTTT. Its translation is CASSLDQIGTGELFF.

This clonotype was seen only a few times. V is TRBV11-2 and J is TRBJ1-6; weak D call: TRBD1 (6 bases). V shed 1 base and J shed 6 bases, with 10 bases lying between them. The CDR3 is 15 amino acids. Germline lookup yields CDR1 SGHAT and CDR2 FQNNGV. CDR3: CASSLVPQGNSPLHF. The CDR3 DNA reads as TGTGCCAGCAGCTTAGTTCCACAGGGTAATTCACCCCTCCACTTT. The complete variable domain, with remaining parts taken from reference TRBV11-2 and TRBJ1-6, reads EAGVAQSPRYKIIEKRQSVAFWCNPISGHATLYWYQQILGQGPKLLIQFQNNGVVDDSQLPKDRFSAERLKGVDSTLKIQPAKLEDSAVYLCASSLVPQGNSPLHFGNGTRLTVT.